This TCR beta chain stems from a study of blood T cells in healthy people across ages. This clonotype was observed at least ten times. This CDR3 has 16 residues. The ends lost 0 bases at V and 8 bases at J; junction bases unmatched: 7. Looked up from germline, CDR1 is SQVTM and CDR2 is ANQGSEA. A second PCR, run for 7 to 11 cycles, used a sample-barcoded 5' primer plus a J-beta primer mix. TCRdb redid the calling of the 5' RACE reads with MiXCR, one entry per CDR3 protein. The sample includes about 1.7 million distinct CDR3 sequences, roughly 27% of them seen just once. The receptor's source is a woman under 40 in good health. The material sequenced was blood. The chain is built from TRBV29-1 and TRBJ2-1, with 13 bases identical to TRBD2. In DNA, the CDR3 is TGCAGCGTTGAAGATCAGACTAGCGGGAGGATCGATGAGCAGTTCTTC. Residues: CSVEDQTSGRIDEQFF.